This paragraph reports one T cell receptor (beta chain). Its target is not known. The CDR3 spans 14 residues. Germline V gene data show CDR1 as LNHDA and CDR2 as SQIVND (reference sequence). The ends were cut back, 6 bases at V and 5 bases at J, with 13 bases in the middle. The method was immunoSEQ multiplex PCR; TCRdb's version includes in-frame clones alone and lacks a portion of them. In the table there are 200,000 to 300,000 clones, roughly 84% of which are singletons. Thawed PBMCs were FACS-sorted into unstimulated CD4+CD25+CD127- regulatory T cells, CD4+CD25- non-regulatory cells, CD4 and CD8 cells. The data were taken from a study of Tregs in tolerant kidney transplant recipients. The study's findings and limits: No direct test of biological reproducibility was done here.

This chain uses TRBV19 with TRBJ1-4; TRBD1 might be the D (6 bases). This receptor was taken from a human donor in good health. Sequenced: CD4+ T cells from blood. This chain's CDR3 is CASRGRGKNEKLFF. In DNA, the CDR3 is TGTGCCAGTAGAGGTAGGGGGAAAAATGAAAAACTGTTTTTT. Complete variable domain (other parts from reference TRBV19 and TRBJ1-4): DGGITQSPKYLFRKEGQNVTLSCEQNLNHDAMYWYRQDPGQGLRLIYYSQIVNDFQKGDIAEGYSVSREKKESFPLTVTSAQKNPTAFYLCASRGRGKNEKLFFGSGTQLSVL.